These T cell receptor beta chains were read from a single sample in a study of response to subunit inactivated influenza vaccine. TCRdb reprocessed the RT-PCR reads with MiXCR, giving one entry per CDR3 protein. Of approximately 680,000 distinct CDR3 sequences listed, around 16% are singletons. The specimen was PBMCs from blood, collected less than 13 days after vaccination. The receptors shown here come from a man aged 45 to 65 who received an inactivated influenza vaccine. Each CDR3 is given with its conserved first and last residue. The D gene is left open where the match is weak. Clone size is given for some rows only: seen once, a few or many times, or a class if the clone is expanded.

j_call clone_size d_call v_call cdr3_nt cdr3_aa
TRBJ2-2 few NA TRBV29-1 TGCAGCGTTGAAGGTGCATACACCGGGGAGCTGTTTTTT CSVEGAYTGELFF
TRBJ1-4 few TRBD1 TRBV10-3 TGTGCCATCAGTGGAACAGGGGGCGCCTCTTCTAATGAAAAACTGTTTTTT CAISGTGGASSNEKLFF
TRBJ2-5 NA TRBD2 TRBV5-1 TGCGCCAGCAGCTTGAGGACTAGTTCGGGGGAAGAGACCCAGTACTTC CASSLRTSSGEETQYF
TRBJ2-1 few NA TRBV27 TGTGCCAGCAGTTATCGCGGGAAGAGGGACTTGAGCTCCTACAATGAGCAGTTCTTC CASSYRGKRDLSSYNEQFF
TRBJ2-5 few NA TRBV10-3 TGTGCCAGCGGACGGACCCCTCAAGAGACCCAGTACTTC CASGRTPQETQYF
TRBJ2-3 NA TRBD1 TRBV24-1 TGTGCCACCAGTGACAGGACAGGGCGCACAGATACGCAGTATTTT CATSDRTGRTDTQYF
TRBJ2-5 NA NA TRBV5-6 TGTGCCAGCAGATCGACAGGTCTTAATATGGAGACCCAGTACTTC CASRSTGLNMETQYF
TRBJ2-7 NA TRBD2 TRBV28 TGTGCCAGCAGAGCAGTAGCGGGAGGGCCCTACGAGCAGTACTTC CASRAVAGGPYEQYF
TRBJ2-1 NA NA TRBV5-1 TGCGCCAGCAGCTTGGTGACTCTGAGCGATGTTAACAATGAGCAGTTCTTC CASSLVTLSDVNNEQFF
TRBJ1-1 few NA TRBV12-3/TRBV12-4 TGTGCCAGCAGTACGTGGGGCGTGGGAACTGAAGCTTTCTTT CASSTWGVGTEAFF
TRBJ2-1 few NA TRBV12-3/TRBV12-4 TGTGCCAGCAGTTTGTGGGTAACCCCCTACAATGAGCAGTTCTTC CASSLWVTPYNEQFF
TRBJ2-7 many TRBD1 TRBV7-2 TGTGCCAGCAGCCTAACAGGGGGCTATTACCACGAGCAGTACTTC CASSLTGGYYHEQYF
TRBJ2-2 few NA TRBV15 TGTGCCACCAGCGACCGGGACACGAACACCGGGGAGCTGTTTTTT CATSDRDTNTGELFF
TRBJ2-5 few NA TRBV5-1 TGCGCCAGCAGCCCGGACAGACCCGGCGAAGAGACCCAGTACTTC CASSPDRPGEETQYF
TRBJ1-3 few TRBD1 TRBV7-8 TGTGCCAGCAGCTTCGAACGGACAGGAACTTATGGAAACACCATATATTTT CASSFERTGTYGNTIYF
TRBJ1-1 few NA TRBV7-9 TGTGCCAGCAGCCCGCTGGGTTCCGGGAACACTGAAGCTTTCTTT CASSPLGSGNTEAFF
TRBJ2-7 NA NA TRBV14 TGTGCCAGCAGCCAAGGGGTCCTATACTACGAGCAGTACTTC CASSQGVLYYEQYF
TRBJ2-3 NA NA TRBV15 TGTGCCACCAGCCGACCCAGGGCCTCTAGCACAGATACGCAGTATTTT CATSRPRASSTDTQYF
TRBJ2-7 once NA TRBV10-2 TGCGCCAGCAGATGGAACGACGAGCAGTACTTC CASRWNDEQYF
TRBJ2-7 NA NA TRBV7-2 TGTGCCAGCAGCTTAGCCACTCTCTACGAGCAGTACTTC CASSLATLYEQYF
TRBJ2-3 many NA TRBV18 TGTGCCAGCTCACGTACAGGGTCAGGTGGCACAGATACGCAGTATTTT CASSRTGSGGTDTQYF
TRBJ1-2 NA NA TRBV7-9 TGTGCCAGCAGCTTGGGGGAGGCGTACCCCCTCTATGGCTACACCTTC CASSLGEAYPLYGYTF
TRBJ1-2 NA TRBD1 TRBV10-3 TGTGCCATCAGTGAGGCCTCCGGGACAGGCTATGGCTACACCTTC CAISEASGTGYGYTF
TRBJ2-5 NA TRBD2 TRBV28 TGTGCCAGCAGCTTTGGGGGGGTCGGGGAGACCCAGTACTTC CASSFGGVGETQYF
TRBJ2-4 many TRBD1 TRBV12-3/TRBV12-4 TGTGCCAGCAGTTTGACAGGGAAAAACATTCAGTACTTC CASSLTGKNIQYF
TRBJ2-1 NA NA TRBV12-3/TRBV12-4 TGTGCCAGCAGACCCGTCCTCTTGACAGGCGGGGATGGTGAGCAGTTCTTC CASRPVLLTGGDGEQFF
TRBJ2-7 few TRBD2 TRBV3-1 TGTGCCAGCAGAGCGACTAGCGGGAAAAGGTACGAGCAGTACTTC CASRATSGKRYEQYF
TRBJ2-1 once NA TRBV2 TGTGCCAGCAGTACCCGGACGGTTGAAGGGGAGCAGTTCTTC CASSTRTVEGEQFF
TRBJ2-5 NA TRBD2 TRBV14 TGTGCCAGCAGCCCTATACAGACTAGCGGGGGGAACCTCCAAGAGACCCAGTACTTC CASSPIQTSGGNLQETQYF
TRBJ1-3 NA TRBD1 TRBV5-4 TGTGCCAGCAGCTCACAGGGGGTTGGAAACACCATATATTTT CASSSQGVGNTIYF
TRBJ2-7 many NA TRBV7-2 TGTGCCAGCAGCTTGGGATACTACGAGCAGTACTTC CASSLGYYEQYF
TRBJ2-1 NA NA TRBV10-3 TGTGCCATCAGTGGCCAAGATTCGAGCAATGAGCAGTTCTTC CAISGQDSSNEQFF
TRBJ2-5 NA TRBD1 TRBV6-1 TGTGCCAGCAGTGCCCGACAGGGGGTAGAGACCCAGTACTTC CASSARQGVETQYF
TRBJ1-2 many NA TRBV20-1 TGCAGTGCTTACCCCACAGCCCCCTATGGCTACACCTTC CSAYPTAPYGYTF
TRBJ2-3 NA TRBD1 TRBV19 TGTGCCAGTAGTCTTCGACAGGGGAACGCAGATACGCAGTATTTT CASSLRQGNADTQYF
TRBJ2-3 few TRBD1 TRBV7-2 TGTGCCAGCAGCTCCCAGACAGGGGATACGCAGTATTTT CASSSQTGDTQYF
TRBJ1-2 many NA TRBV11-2 TGTGCCAGCAGCTTAGCCCCGGCTAACTATGGCTACACCTTC CASSLAPANYGYTF
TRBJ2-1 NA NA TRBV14 TGTGCCAGCAGCCATATGGACAGAATAACCTACAATGAGCAGTTCTTC CASSHMDRITYNEQFF
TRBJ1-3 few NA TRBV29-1 TGCAGCGTTGAATCAGGTCGCGGAAACACCATATATTTT CSVESGRGNTIYF
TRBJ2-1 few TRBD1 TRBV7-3 TGTGCCAGCAGCAAACAGGGGGCGCGATACAATGAGCAGTTCTTC CASSKQGARYNEQFF
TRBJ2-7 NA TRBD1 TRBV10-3 TGTGCCATCAGGGGGGACAGGGGACCCTACGAGCAGTACTTC CAIRGDRGPYEQYF
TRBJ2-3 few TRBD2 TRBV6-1 TGTGCCAGCAGCCTGGGGACTAGCCGACGCACAGATACGCAGTATTTT CASSLGTSRRTDTQYF
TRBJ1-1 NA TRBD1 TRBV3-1 TGTGCCAGCAGCCAAGCGGGACAGGGTCATTCCACTGAAGCTTTCTTT CASSQAGQGHSTEAFF
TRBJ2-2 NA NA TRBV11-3 TGTGCCAGCAGCAAGTCATTCCTCGGGGAGCTGTTTTTT CASSKSFLGELFF
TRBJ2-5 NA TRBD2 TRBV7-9 TGTGCCAGCAGCCGGGACTATCTCCAAGAGACCCAGTACTTC CASSRDYLQETQYF